One sample yielded the 19 T cell receptor beta chains listed below, sequenced in a study of shared clonotypes between healthy human individuals. The table came from immunoSEQ multiplex PCR; TCRdb's copy has only in-frame clones and leaves some out. The sample holds about 770,000 clones; approximately 72% are singletons and the top ten take approximately 1.7%. The specimen was memory CD4+ T cells sorted from blood. Stated subset: CD45RA-negative fraction. The receptor source for this set is a woman aged 25 to 39 in good health.

The V and J genes are TRBV6-5 and TRBJ1-5; the D gene is possibly TRBD1 (5 bases). Trimming shortened V by 6 bases and J by 4 bases, and 16 bases separated the two germline ends. The germline V gene has CDR1 MNHEY and CDR2 SVGAGI. The CDR3 spans 15 residues. This CDR3 is CASSPGTVDNQPQHF. CDR3 in DNA: TGTGCCAGCAGCCCAGGGACTGTAGATAATCAGCCCCAGCATTTT.

The V gene is TRBV27, the J gene TRBJ2-5, with 11 positions matching TRBD2. J was trimmed by 3 bases and V by 2 bases; bases with no gene match: 11. Germline-derived CDR1 and CDR2 are MNHEY and SMNVEV (reference sequence). The CDR3 runs 18 residues. CDR3: CASSLRASLAGAKETQYF. CDR3 coding DNA: TGTGCCAGCAGTTTACGGGCTTCACTAGCGGGGGCTAAAGAGACCCAGTACTTC.

This clone was counted between two and nine times. The chain employs TRBV5-1 and TRBJ1-1; TRBD1 might be the D (5 bases). The CDR3 covers 14 residues. CDR1 SGHRS and CDR2 YFSETQ come from the germline V gene. V shed 0 bases and J shed 7 bases, with 13 bases lying between them. The CDR3 reads CASSLERGFIEAFF. The DNA for the CDR3 is TGCGCCAGCAGCTTGGAGAGGGGATTCATTGAAGCTTTCTTT.

The rearrangement uses TRBV27 and TRBJ2-1, with 9 nucleotides matching TRBD2. Germline values: CDR1 MNHEY, CDR2 SMNVEV (reference sequence). This CDR3 has 13 residues. V lost 6 bases, J lost 6 bases, and 3 bases stayed unmatched. This CDR3 reads CASRTSGANEQFF. The CDR3 nucleotides are TGTGCCAGCAGGACTAGCGGTGCCAATGAGCAGTTCTTC.

The table lists this clone with a count of one. The chain combines TRBV9 with TRBJ2-2, with 8 nucleotides matching TRBD2. In germline, CDR1 is SGDLS, CDR2 YYNGEE. The CDR3 spans 15 residues. The V segment lost 4 bases and the J segment 1 base; nucleotides outside the gene matches: 3. The CDR3 DNA is TGTGCCAGCAGCCTGACTAGCGAGAACACCGGGGAGCTGTTTTTT. Translation gives CASSLTSENTGELFF.

This clone has ten or more counts. J is TRBJ2-1 and V is TRBV5-1; no definite D call. Germline V gives CDR1 SGHRS, CDR2 YFSETQ. The CDR3 contains 15 residues. Trimming took off 4 bases at V and 0 bases at J, with 11 bases between the two ends. The CDR3 region is CASSLDANSYNEQFF. The CDR3 coding sequence is TGCGCCAGCAGCCTGGACGCCAACTCCTACAATGAGCAGTTCTTC.

The chain is built from TRBV5-1 and TRBJ1-1, with no clear D. This CDR3 has 14 residues. Per germline, CDR1 SGHRS and CDR2 YFSETQ. V lost 7 bases to trimming and J lost 0 bases, with 13 bases between them. In nucleotides, the CDR3 is TGCGCCAGCGCCTGGGAGGTAATGAACACTGAAGCTTTCTTT. Protein sequence: CASAWEVMNTEAFF.

This chain joins TRBV11-1 and TRBJ2-6; 8 nucleotides line up with TRBD2. CDR1 and CDR2 (germline): SGHAT, FQDESV (reference sequence). The CDR3 runs to 19 residues. J was trimmed by 0 bases and V by 2 bases; bases with no gene match: 9. As DNA, the CDR3 is TGTGCCAGCAGCTTACGTTCCGGGCGGGGGGTCTCTGGGGCCAACGTCCTGACTTTC. Its translation is CASSLRSGRGVSGANVLTF.

The chain has TRBV29-1 and TRBJ2-3; 15 nucleotides line up with TRBD2. Trimming removed 8 bases from V and 4 bases from J; junction bases left unmatched: 4. From germline, CDR1 is SQVTM and CDR2 ANQGSEA. The CDR3 consists of 14 residues. CDR3 in DNA: TGCAGCACGGGACTAGCGGGAGGCGCAGATACGCAGTATTTT. Translation gives CSTGLAGGADTQYF.

This sequence joins TRBV11-2 and TRBJ1-4, with 8 nucleotides matching TRBD1. The trim removed 4 bases at V and 6 bases at J, leaving 10 bases unmatched. This CDR3 is built from 16 residues. Germline V CDR1 and CDR2: SGHAT, FQNNGV. CDR3 coding DNA: TGTGCCAGCAGCTCGGTTAAGTCAGGGGGCGATGAAAAACTGTTTTTT. This gives the protein CASSSVKSGGDEKLFF.

The chain joins TRBV19 to TRBJ1-2, with a tentative D call TRBD1 (6 bases). The CDR3 totals 14 residues. V lost 5 bases and J lost 7, with 17 bases in between. From germline, CDR1 is LNHDA and CDR2 SQIVND (reference sequence). Here the CDR3 DNA reads TGTGCCAGTAGTCCGGGACAAACCCATCTTGGCTACACCTTC. It yields the protein CASSPGQTHLGYTF.

Concerning this clone itself: The same CDR3 also results from other DNA sequences found in this sample. This chain joins TRBV6-1 and TRBJ1-2, with a tentative D call TRBD1 (6 bases). Germline lookup yields CDR1 MNHNS and CDR2 SASEGT. This CDR3 is 13 amino acids long. V was pared by 4 bases and J by 5 bases, with 11 bases between. The CDR3 region has the DNA TGTGCCAGCAGTGCACAGGGAGGGTATGGCTACACCTTC. Protein product: CASSAQGGYGYTF.

The rearrangement links TRBV6-6 to TRBJ1-3; D gene unclear. With 6 bases removed from V and 0 bases from J, the gap between germline ends came to 12 bases. Germline V gives CDR1 MNHNY, CDR2 SVGAGI (reference sequence). The CDR3 sequence is 15 residues long. CDR3 loop: CASSQQPSSGNTIYF. CDR3 DNA: TGTGCCAGCAGCCAGCAACCGAGCTCTGGAAACACCATATATTTT.

This clone occurred once. V is TRBV5-6 and J is TRBJ2-3; the D is unclear. From germline, CDR1 is SGHDT and CDR2 YYEEEE. The CDR3 has 14 amino acids. The V end lost 0 bases, the J end lost 2 bases, and 7 bases lay between the germline ends. This CDR3 is CASSLDGYTDTQYF. The CDR3 coding sequence is TGTGCCAGCAGCTTGGACGGATACACAGATACGCAGTATTTT.

The chain carries TRBV2 and TRBJ2-4; 7 bases match TRBD2. V shed 5 bases and J 0 bases; nucleotides not matched to a gene: 10. Germline V CDR1 and CDR2: SNHLY, FYNNEI. This CDR3 contains 17 residues. This chain's CDR3 is CASSPAGLNIAKNIQYF. The DNA for the CDR3 is TGTGCCAGCAGTCCCGCGGGACTAAACATAGCCAAAAACATTCAGTACTTC.

The chain uses TRBV5-1 and TRBJ1-3, with D tentatively TRBD1 (6 bases). The V gene's germline CDR1 is SGHRS and CDR2 YFSETQ. The CDR3 runs to 16 residues. Trimming pared 4 bases from V and 0 bases from J, leaving 14 bases between. CDR3 DNA: TGCGCCAGCAGCGCGGACAGTGAAAACTCTGGAAACACCATATATTTT. Its translation: CASSADSENSGNTIYF.

The chain links TRBV7-2 to TRBJ2-1; TRBD2 aligns across 7 bases. CDR1 and CDR2 from the germline V gene are SGHTA and FQGNSA. V shed 1 base and J 8 bases; nucleotides not matched to a gene: 11. The CDR3 has 16 residues. CDR3 sequence reads: CASSLDPAGSIHEQFF. CDR3 DNA: TGTGCCAGCAGCTTAGATCCAGCGGGAAGCATCCATGAGCAGTTCTTC.

The CDR3 reads CASSLVWYEQYF. In nucleotides, the CDR3 is TGTGCCAGCAGCTTAGTATGGTACGAGCAGTACTTC. The rearrangement links TRBV7-2 to TRBJ2-7; D not certain. The CDR3 has 12 amino acids. V lost 1 base, J lost 4 bases, and 5 bases lay in between. Germline assignment: CDR1 SGHTA and CDR2 FQGNSA.

V usage is TRBV5-1 and J usage is TRBJ1-3; unclear D gene. The CDR3 has 16 residues. Per the germline V gene, CDR1 is SGHRS and CDR2 is YFSETQ. V gave up 0 bases and J gave up 0 bases, with 10 bases separating them. CDR3 in amino acids: CASSLAQTSSGNTIYF. The CDR3 DNA is TGCGCCAGCAGCTTGGCGCAGACTTCCTCTGGAAACACCATATATTTT.